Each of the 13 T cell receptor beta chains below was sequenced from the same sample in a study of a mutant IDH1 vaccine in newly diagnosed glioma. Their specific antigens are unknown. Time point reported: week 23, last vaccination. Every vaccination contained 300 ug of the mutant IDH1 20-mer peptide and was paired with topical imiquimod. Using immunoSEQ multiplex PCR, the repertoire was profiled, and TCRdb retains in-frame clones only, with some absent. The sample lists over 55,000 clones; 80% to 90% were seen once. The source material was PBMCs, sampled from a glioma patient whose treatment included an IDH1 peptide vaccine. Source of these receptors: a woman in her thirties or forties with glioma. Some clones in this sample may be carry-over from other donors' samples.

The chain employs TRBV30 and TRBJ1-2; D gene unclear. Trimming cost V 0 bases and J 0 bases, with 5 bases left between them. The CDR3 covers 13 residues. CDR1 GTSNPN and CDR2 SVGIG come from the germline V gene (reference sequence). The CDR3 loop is CAWSVEANYGYTF. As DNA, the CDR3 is TGTGCCTGGAGTGTAGAAGCTAACTATGGCTACACCTTC.

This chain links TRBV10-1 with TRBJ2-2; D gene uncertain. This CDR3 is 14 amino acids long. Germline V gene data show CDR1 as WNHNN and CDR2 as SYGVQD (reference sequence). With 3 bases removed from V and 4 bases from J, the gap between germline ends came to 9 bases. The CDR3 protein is CASSDSRSTGELFF. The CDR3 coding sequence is TGCGCCAGCAGTGATAGCAGGAGCACCGGGGAGCTGTTTTTT.

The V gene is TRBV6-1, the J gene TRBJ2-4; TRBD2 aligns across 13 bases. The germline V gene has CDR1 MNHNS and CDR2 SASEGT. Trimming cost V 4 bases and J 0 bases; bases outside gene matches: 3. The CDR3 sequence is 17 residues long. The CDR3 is CASSVTSGGLAKNIQYF. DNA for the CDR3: TGTGCCAGCAGTGTGACTAGCGGGGGGTTAGCCAAAAACATTCAGTACTTC.

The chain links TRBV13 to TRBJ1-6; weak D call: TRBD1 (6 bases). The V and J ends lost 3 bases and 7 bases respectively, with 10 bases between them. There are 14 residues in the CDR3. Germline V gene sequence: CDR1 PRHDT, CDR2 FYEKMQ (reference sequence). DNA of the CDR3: TGTGCCAGCAGCTTGGGGGGGCACAATTCACCCCTCCACTTT. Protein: CASSLGGHNSPLHF.

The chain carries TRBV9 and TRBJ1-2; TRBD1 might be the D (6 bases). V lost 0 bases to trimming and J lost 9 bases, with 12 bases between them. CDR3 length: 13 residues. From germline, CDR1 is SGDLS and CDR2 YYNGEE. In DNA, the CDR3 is TGTGCCAGCAGCGTAGCGGTCGGGGGGCGCTACACCTTC. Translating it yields CASSVAVGGRYTF.

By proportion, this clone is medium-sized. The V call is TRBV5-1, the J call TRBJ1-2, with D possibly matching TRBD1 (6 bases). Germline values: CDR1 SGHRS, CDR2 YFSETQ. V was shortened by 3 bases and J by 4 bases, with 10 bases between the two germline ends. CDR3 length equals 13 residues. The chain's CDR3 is CASSWDKSYGYTF. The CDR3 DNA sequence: TGCGCCAGCAGCTGGGACAAATCCTATGGCTACACCTTC.

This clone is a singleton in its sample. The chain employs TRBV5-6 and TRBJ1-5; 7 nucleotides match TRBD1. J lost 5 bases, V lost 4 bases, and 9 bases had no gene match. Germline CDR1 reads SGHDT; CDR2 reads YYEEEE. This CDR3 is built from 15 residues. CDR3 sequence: CASSPRGQGDQPQHF. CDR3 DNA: TGTGCCAGCAGCCCGAGGGGCCAGGGGGATCAGCCCCAGCATTTT.

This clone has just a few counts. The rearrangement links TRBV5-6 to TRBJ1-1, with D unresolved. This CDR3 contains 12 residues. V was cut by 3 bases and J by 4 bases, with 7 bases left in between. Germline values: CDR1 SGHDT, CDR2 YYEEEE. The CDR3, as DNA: TGTGCCAGCAGCTGGGTCGGCACTGAAGCTTTCTTT. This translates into CASSWVGTEAFF. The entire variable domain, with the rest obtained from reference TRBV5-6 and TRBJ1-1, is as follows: DAGVTQSPTHLIKTRGQQVTLRCSPKSGHDTVSWYQQALGQGPQFIFQYYEEEERQRGNFPDRFSGHQFPNYSSELNVNALLLGDSALYLCASSWVGTEAFFGQGTRLTVV.

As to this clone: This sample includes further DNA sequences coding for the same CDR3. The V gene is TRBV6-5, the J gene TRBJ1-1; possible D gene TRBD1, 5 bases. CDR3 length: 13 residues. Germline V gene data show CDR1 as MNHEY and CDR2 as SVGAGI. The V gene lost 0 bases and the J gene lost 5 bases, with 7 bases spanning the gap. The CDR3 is CASSYSGGTEAFF. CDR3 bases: TGTGCCAGCAGTTACTCCGGGGGTACTGAAGCTTTCTTT.

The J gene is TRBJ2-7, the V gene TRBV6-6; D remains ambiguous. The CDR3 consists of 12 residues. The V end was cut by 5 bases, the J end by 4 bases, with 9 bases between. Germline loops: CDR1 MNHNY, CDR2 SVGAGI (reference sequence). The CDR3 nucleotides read TGTGCCAGCAGTCCCGACCATTACGAGCAGTACTTC. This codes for CASSPDHYEQYF.

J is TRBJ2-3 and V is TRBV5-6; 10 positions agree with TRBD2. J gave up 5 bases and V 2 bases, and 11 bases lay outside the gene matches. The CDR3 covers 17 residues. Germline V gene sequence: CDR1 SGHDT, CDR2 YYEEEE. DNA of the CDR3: TGTGCCAGCAGCTTCACCCTTGAGCGGGGGGGAAGAGATACGCAGTATTTT. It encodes CASSFTLERGGRDTQYF.

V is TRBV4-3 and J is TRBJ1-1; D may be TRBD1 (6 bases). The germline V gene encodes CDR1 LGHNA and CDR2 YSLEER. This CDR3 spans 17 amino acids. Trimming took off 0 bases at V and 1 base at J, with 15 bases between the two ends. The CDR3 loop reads CASSQDPPPGANTEAFF. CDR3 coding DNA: TGCGCCAGCAGCCAAGACCCCCCCCCGGGGGCGAACACTGAAGCTTTCTTT.

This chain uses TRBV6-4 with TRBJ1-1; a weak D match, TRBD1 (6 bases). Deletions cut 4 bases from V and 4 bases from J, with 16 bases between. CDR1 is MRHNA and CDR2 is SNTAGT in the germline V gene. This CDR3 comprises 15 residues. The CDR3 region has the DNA TGTGCCAGCAGTGCCGAAGGGGGAGGGGGCACTGAAGCTTTCTTT. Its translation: CASSAEGGGGTEAFF.